The TCR beta chain described here comes from a study of control samples from healthy donors and cancer patients (dated by TCRdb to the early 2020s). About this clone: Its antigen target is currently unknown. No quality values exist for individual bases; no much larger clone is one base distant.

The CDR3, cysteine through phenylalanine, is 14 amino acids long. The only DNA kept is the CDR3, 42 bases in frame from the first base. As encoded in the germline V gene (reference sequence), CDR1 is GTSNPN while CDR2 is SVGIG. V and J lose 3 bases and 7 bases, and a span of 18 bases separates them. Library creation used the immunoSEQ multiplex PCR assay. TCRdb retrieved this table from immuneACCESS and kept in-frame rearrangements only. Not all clones are present; in checked studies, unresolved V genes account for under half, and no reason is known for the remainder. This sample comprises 120,000 or so clones, approximately 84% of them detected only once. Of the sample, around 1.7% is held by the ten largest clones.

What was sequenced was blood. The receptor chain draws on TRBV30 and TRBJ1-1, with no confidently assigned D gene. This clonotype was obtained from a man aged 18 to 35 in good health. The bases are TGTGCCTGGAGGGCCCTGGCGGACCGACATGAAGCTTTCTTT. The resulting protein is CAWRALADRHEAFF.